The clone carrying this TCR beta chain was picked up one time. Its target is unknown. The sample belongs to a study of cytomegalovirus exposure and HLA in healthy donors. On the study more broadly: Of all 400 or so donors who were genotyped, roughly 85% belonged to the Caucasian-associated ancestry cluster. Study-wide points: Among the CMV-associated chains, a few were confirmed in vitro as specific for CMV antigens. Apparent HLA restriction characterized most CMV-associated TCR beta chains in a later analysis. TCR beta chain V- and J-gene trimming was linked, in a later analysis, to a missense variant in DCLRE1C.

PCR primers comprised 60 Vbeta and 13 Jbeta primers. Method: immunoSEQ multiplex PCR; TCRdb's copy keeps in-frame clones and lacks some. The sample holds 75,000 or so clones; 60% to 75% are singletons and the top ten take less than 25%. Germline V gene data show CDR1 as SGDLS and CDR2 as YYNGEE. V shed 0 bases and J 2 bases; nucleotides not matched to a gene: 1. The CDR3 sequence is 15 residues long. The rearrangement links TRBV9 to TRBJ2-3, with TRBD1 identical over 9 bases. The specimen was PBMCs. The sequence came from a man aged 35 to 55 in good health and CMV-seropositive. CDR3 DNA sequence: TGTGCCAGCAGCGTAGGACAGGGGGTCACAGATACGCAGTATTTT. This gives the protein CASSVGQGVTDTQYF.